A single sample gave rise to the 7 T cell receptor beta chains below, sequenced in a study of human T cells and chemical hapten exposure (dated by TCRdb to the early 2020s). The library came from RACE. Sequencer: NextSeq 500. TCRdb took the public reads, trimmed them with fastp at Q25, ran MiXCR for clone calling and kept in-frame beta chains. Duplicate CDR3 protein sequences are folded into a single record with the most common DNA and genes. This sample gives 75,000 to 100,000 distinct CDR3 sequences in total; 8.5% to 9% of them show up just once. The top ten clones comprise 2.9% of the sample. The sample's time point label, in plain terms: healthy volunteer bleed at 2 weeks. Total RNA was extracted from unfractionated whole blood that had been collected in Tempus Blood RNA tubes. Sequences were obtained from whole blood. These receptors all come from a female donor in good health. Some clones in this sample may be carry-over from other donors' samples.

This clonotype is categorized as medium-sized. The chain links TRBV3-1 to TRBJ2-6; D gene ambiguous. Germline V gene data show CDR1 as LGHDT and CDR2 as YNNKEL (reference sequence). The CDR3 spans 15 residues. The germline V and J ends were trimmed by 0 bases and 0 bases, with 3 bases remaining between them. CDR3 nucleotides: TGTGCCAGCAGCCAAGACAGCTCTGGGGCCAACGTCCTGACTTTC. Its protein product is CASSQDSSGANVLTF.

This clonotype was recorded a few times. This chain joins TRBV20-1 and TRBJ1-5; D call uncertain. V was pared by 3 bases and J by 6 bases, with 15 bases between. Germline V gene sequence: CDR1 DFQATT, CDR2 SNEGSKA (reference sequence). This CDR3 comprises 14 residues. The CDR3, as DNA: TGCAGTGCTAGCGTTAGCAGGACGGGTCAGCCCCAGCATTTT. It specifies CSASVSRTGQPQHF.

This clonotype has a count of ten or more. The chain combines TRBV29-1 with TRBJ1-2, with unresolved D. The germline CDR1 and CDR2 sequences are SQVTM and ANQGSEA. The CDR3 spans 12 residues. V was pared by 4 bases and J by 4 bases, with 10 bases between. This CDR3 is CSVAGGGYGYTF. The CDR3 DNA reads TGCAGCGTTGCCGGCGGCGGCTATGGCTACACCTTC. The entire variable domain, with the rest obtained from reference TRBV29-1 and TRBJ1-2, is as follows: SAVISQKPSRDICQRGTSLTIQCQVDSQVTMMFWYRQQPGQSLTLIATANQGSEATYESGFVIDKFPISRPNLTFSTLTVSNMSPEDSSIYLCSVAGGGYGYTFGSGTRLTVV.

The J gene is TRBJ2-1, the V gene TRBV7-2, with D perhaps assigned TRBD1 or TRBD2 (6 bases each). In germline, CDR1 is SGHTA, CDR2 FQGNSA. There are 15 residues in the CDR3. The V end was cut by 1 base, the J end by 7 bases, with 14 bases between. CDR3 DNA: TGTGCCAGCAGCTTAGGGGGGGCTATTGTAAATGAGCAGTTCTTC. This encodes CASSLGGAIVNEQFF.

In this sample, this clonotype turned up a few times. The chain uses TRBV19 and TRBJ1-5, with 7 positions matching TRBD1. CDR1 is LNHDA, CDR2 SQIVND, per germline (reference sequence). This CDR3 is 15 amino acids long. The V and J ends lost 4 bases and 4 bases, in that order; junction bases with no gene match: 7. In nucleotides, the CDR3 is TGTGCCAGTAGTAGACTTCTGACAGGGAATCAGCCCCAGCATTTT. It specifies CASSRLLTGNQPQHF.

This rearrangement joins TRBV2 to TRBJ1-6; D is unresolved. Per germline, CDR1 SNHLY and CDR2 FYNNEI. Trimming stripped 3 bases from V and 0 bases from J, with 6 bases between. This CDR3 spans 15 amino acids. The CDR3, as DNA: TGTGCCAGCAGTGATATGGGCTCCTATAATTCACCCCTCCACTTT. This gives the protein CASSDMGSYNSPLHF.

This clonotype was detected only a few times. The chain links TRBV6-2 or TRBV6-3 to TRBJ2-1; D is possibly TRBD1 or TRBD2 (5 bases each). CDR3 length: 16 amino acids. Trimming removed 6 bases at V and 5 bases at J, with 20 bases between. CDR1 is MNHEY and CDR2 is SVGEGT in the germline V gene. In DNA, the CDR3 is TGTGCCAGCAGCCCCGGGACCTCCGGAATACACAATGAGCAGTTCTTC. The encoded protein is CASSPGTSGIHNEQFF.